This is a list of T cell receptor beta chains from one sample in a study of T cell repertoires in cytomegalovirus infection. From the reads, TCRdb called clonotypes with MiXCR, one entry per CDR3 protein. Among over 150,000 distinct CDR3 sequences listed, 15% to 20% were seen once. Sequencing used PBMCs. The receptors were gathered from a human donor in good health (CMV status not recorded). Some clones in this sample may be carry-over from other donors' samples. Each CDR3 is given with its conserved first and last residue. Each record gives: J gene, D gene, V gene, clone size, CDR3 protein, CDR3 DNA. A D gene is named only where the DNA matches it firmly. A row's size may be missing; if present it is once, few, many or a size class.

>TRBJ2-2|TRBD1|TRBV19|few
CATEDRASNTGELFF
TGTGCCACCGAAGACAGGGCAAGTAACACCGGGGAGCTGTTTTTT
>TRBJ2-5|-|TRBV7-6|many
CATTKRTGGETQYF
TGTGCCACTACCAAGAGGACGGGTGGAGAGACCCAGTACTTC
>TRBJ2-1|TRBD2|TRBV10-3|-
CAISESYGRGSEQFF
TGTGCCATCAGTGAGTCGTACGGGAGGGGCAGTGAGCAGTTCTTC
>TRBJ2-7|-|TRBV19|-
CASSPGLASNEQYF
TGTGCCAGTAGTCCGGGCCTAGCTTCCAACGAGCAGTACTTC
>TRBJ1-2|TRBD1|TRBV12-3/TRBV12-4|many
CASSFNRGPGYTF
TGTGCCAGCAGTTTCAACAGGGGGCCTGGCTACACCTTC
>TRBJ2-6|TRBD1|TRBV9|-
CASSPGQGTGANVLTF
TGTGCCAGCAGCCCCGGACAGGGGACCGGGGCCAACGTCCTGACTTTC
>TRBJ1-1|-|TRBV19|-
CASSIAQTFAEAFF
TGTGCCAGTAGTATAGCGCAGACCTTCGCTGAAGCTTTCTTT
>TRBJ1-3|-|TRBV28|-
CASSFKPISGNTIYF
TGTGCCAGCAGTTTTAAGCCCATCTCTGGAAACACCATATATTTT
>TRBJ1-2|-|TRBV28|-
CASSLDGVGYGYTF
TGTGCCAGCAGTTTAGACGGAGTGGGGTATGGCTACACCTTC
>TRBJ2-5|TRBD2|TRBV28|few
CASSLVMASGRQETQYF
TGTGCCAGCAGTTTAGTCATGGCTAGCGGGAGGCAAGAGACCCAGTACTTC
>TRBJ1-4|-|TRBV2|-
CASSENGNVVKLFF
TGTGCCAGCAGTGAAAACGGGAATGTGGTAAAACTGTTTTTT
>TRBJ1-1|-|TRBV11-2|few
CASSLEPGNTEAFF
TGTGCCAGCAGCTTAGAACCCGGGAACACTGAAGCTTTCTTT
>TRBJ1-5|TRBD1|TRBV20-1|few
CSATTGDNQPQHF
TGCAGTGCTACGACAGGGGACAATCAGCCCCAGCATTTT
>TRBJ2-7|-|TRBV6-1|-
CASSERGGGGTVRKYF
TGTGCCAGCAGTGAACGAGGTGGAGGGGGCACAGTTAGAAAGTACTTC
>TRBJ1-1|-|TRBV7-9|many
CASSLVGLNTEAFF
TGTGCCAGCAGCTTAGTTGGACTTAACACTGAAGCTTTCTTT